Sequencing of this T cell receptor (beta chain) was carried out in a study of blood T cell repertoires in COVID-19. Data came from immunoSEQ multiplex PCR; TCRdb stores just in-frame clones and leaves some out. The profile shows roughly 200,000 clones, around 81% of them singletons. The CDR3 has 14 residues. The V and J ends lost 5 bases and 3 bases respectively, with 16 bases between them. Germline lookup yields CDR1 GTSNPN and CDR2 SVGIG (reference sequence). The chain carries TRBV30 and TRBJ1-1; TRBD1 might be the D (5 bases). The TCR comes from a man aged 45-65 years with active or convalescent COVID-19. Specimen: peripheral blood. In DNA form, the CDR3 reads TGTGCCTGGGGGAGGATCCCGGGGGACACTGAAGCTTTCTTT. It codes for CAWGRIPGDTEAFF. Full variable domain (rest looked up from reference TRBV30 and TRBJ1-1): SQTIHQWPATLVQPVGSPLSLECTVEGTSNPNLYWYRQAAGRGLQLLFYSVGIGQISSEVPQNLSASRPQDRQFILSSKKLLLSDSGFYLCAWGRIPGDTEAFFGQGTRLTVV.